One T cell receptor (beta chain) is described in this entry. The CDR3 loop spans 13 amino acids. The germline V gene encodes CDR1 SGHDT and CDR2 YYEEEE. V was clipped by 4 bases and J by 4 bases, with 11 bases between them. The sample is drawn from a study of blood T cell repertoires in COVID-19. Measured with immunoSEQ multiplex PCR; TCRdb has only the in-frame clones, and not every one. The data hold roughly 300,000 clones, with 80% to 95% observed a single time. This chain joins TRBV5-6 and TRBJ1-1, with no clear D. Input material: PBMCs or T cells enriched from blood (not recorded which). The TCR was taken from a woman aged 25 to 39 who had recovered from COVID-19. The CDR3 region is CASSAGFTTEAFF. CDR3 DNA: TGTGCCAGCAGCGCAGGTTTTACCACTGAAGCTTTCTTT.